This is a list of T cell receptor beta chains from one sample in a study of cytomegalovirus exposure and HLA in healthy donors. The repertoire was sequenced with immunoSEQ multiplex PCR; TCRdb's copy has only in-frame clones and lacks some. The sample has about 100,000 clones, around 67% seen once. Sequences were obtained from PBMCs. The receptor set was obtained from a woman aged 40 to 50 in good health and CMV-seropositive. The CDR3 runs from the conserved cysteine through the conserved F or W. The order of the fields is clone size, J gene, D gene, V gene, CDR3 DNA, CDR3 protein. A D gene is named only where the DNA matches it firmly. Size values are once, few and many counts, or a class for expanded clones, and some rows have none.

>.|TRBJ1-5|.|TRBV2
TGTGCCAGCAGTAGGAGGGAGGATCAGCCCCAGCATTTT
CASSRREDQPQHF
>.|TRBJ2-1|TRBD1|TRBV6-4
TGTGCCAGCAGCGAAATGGGACAGAGCAATGAGCAGTTCTTC
CASSEMGQSNEQFF
>once|TRBJ2-2|TRBD2|TRBV5-4
TGTGCCAGCAGCACAGCGGGGGCCAGAACCGGGGAGCTGTTTTTT
CASSTAGARTGELFF
>.|TRBJ2-7|TRBD1|TRBV18
TGTGCCAGCTCACCTTCCGGGACAGGGGGCTCCTACGAGCAGTACTTC
CASSPSGTGGSYEQYF
>.|TRBJ1-2|TRBD1|TRBV29-1
TGCAGCGTTGGACAGGGGGCGCCCAATGGCTACACCTTC
CSVGQGAPNGYTF
>few|TRBJ2-3|TRBD1|TRBV7-9
TGTGCCAGCAGCTCGACAGGGCGCACAGATACGCAGTATTTT
CASSSTGRTDTQYF
>.|TRBJ1-4|.|TRBV29-1
TGCAGCGTTCGCGAGCGTGATGAAAAACTGTTTTTT
CSVRERDEKLFF
>.|TRBJ2-3|.|TRBV30
TGTGCCTGGAGCAAACAGGTAGATACGCAGTATTTT
CAWSKQVDTQYF
>.|TRBJ2-7|.|TRBV19
TGTGCCAGTACCCTCTCACAGGGCGCCTACGAGCAGTACTTC
CASTLSQGAYEQYF
>.|TRBJ2-4|.|TRBV30
TGTGCCTGGAGTGTACCAGGGTCTTCCGGGAACATTCAGTACTTC
CAWSVPGSSGNIQYF
>.|TRBJ1-4|.|TRBV12-2
TGTGCAAGTCGGAGACCGGGACAAACCGAAAAACTGTTTTTT
CASRRPGQTEKLFF
>.|TRBJ1-3|.|TRBV6-6
TGTGCCAGCAGCTACTCAACAGGGCAGCACACCATATATTTT
CASSYSTGQHTIYF
>few|TRBJ2-4|TRBD1|TRBV18
TGTGCCAGCTCCAAAGGCCGGACAGGGAATAACATTCAGTACTTC
CASSKGRTGNNIQYF
>few|TRBJ1-6|.|TRBV7-2
TGTGCCAGCAGCTTAGTTGCACAGGCGAATTCACCCCTCCACTTT
CASSLVAQANSPLHF
>.|TRBJ2-7|.|TRBV10-3
TGTGCCACCAAACTACAGGGCTTAGGCTACGAGCAGTACTTC
CATKLQGLGYEQYF
>.|TRBJ2-1|.|TRBV4-2
TGTGCCAGCAGCCAAGGACAGCTTTACAATGAGCAGTTCTTC
CASSQGQLYNEQFF
>.|TRBJ2-3|.|TRBV12-5
TGTGCTAGTGGTTCCTACGATACGCAGTATTTT
CASGSYDTQYF
>.|TRBJ1-4|.|TRBV4-3
TGCGCCAGCAGCCAAGGGGGGGGTAGTAGGAATGAAAAACTGTTTTTT
CASSQGGGSRNEKLFF
>.|TRBJ1-4|.|TRBV19
TGTGCCAGTAGTATGAACAGGGCTAATGAAAAACTGTTTTTT
CASSMNRANEKLFF
>.|TRBJ2-5|TRBD2|TRBV4-1
TGCGCCAGCAGCCAAGATTCTAGCGGGGGAGAGACCCAGTACTTC
CASSQDSSGGETQYF
>.|TRBJ2-7|TRBD1|TRBV4-1
TGCGCCAGCAGGCGGGGGGGACAGGGGGCGTACGAGCAGTACTTC
CASRRGGQGAYEQYF
>.|TRBJ2-3|.|TRBV7-9
TGTGCCAGCAGCTTATCGACTAGTCTGGATACGCAGTATTTT
CASSLSTSLDTQYF
>.|TRBJ1-5|.|TRBV6-5
TGTGCCAGCAGGGATACAGGTTCCAATCAGCCCCAGCATTTT
CASRDTGSNQPQHF
>.|TRBJ1-5|.|TRBV18
TGTGCCAGCTCACCACAGAGAGACAATCAGCCCCAGCATTTT
CASSPQRDNQPQHF
>.|TRBJ2-1|.|TRBV18
TGTGCCAGCTCACCAAGGACTGGAATACATGAGCAGTTCTTC
CASSPRTGIHEQFF
>.|TRBJ1-1|.|TRBV9
TGTGCCAGCAGCGTAGTTGTCGGGACTGAAGCTTTCTTT
CASSVVVGTEAFF
>.|TRBJ2-5|.|TRBV7-7
TGTGCTAGCAGCTTATCCGGCCAGGGTAGGCCCGAGGAGACCCAGTACTTC
CASSLSGQGRPEETQYF
>.|TRBJ1-6|.|TRBV25-1
TGTGCCAGCACTGGGGCGGCTGATAATTCACCCCTCCACTTT
CASTGAADNSPLHF
>.|TRBJ1-1|.|TRBV5-1
TGCGCCAGCAGCTTGTCTAGGCAGGGCGCATTTAGGACTGAAGCTTTCTTT
CASSLSRQGAFRTEAFF
>.|TRBJ2-6|.|TRBV2
TGTGCCAGCAGTGCGGCGGGTATTGCTGGGGCCAACGTCCTGACTTTC
CASSAAGIAGANVLTF
>.|TRBJ1-6|.|TRBV9
TGTGCCAGCAGCGTAGGCAGTGAAGCCTATAATTCACCCCTCCACTTT
CASSVGSEAYNSPLHF
>.|TRBJ1-2|.|TRBV6-1
TGTGCCGGTTCAACGGGTAACTATGGCTACACCTTC
CAGSTGNYGYTF
>.|TRBJ1-2|TRBD1|TRBV30
TGTGCCTGGAGCGGAGCGGGGACAGGGGGCTATGGCTACACCTTC
CAWSGAGTGGYGYTF
>.|TRBJ2-3|.|TRBV12-5
TGTGCTAGTGGCAATCCTTGGACAGACCCTAGCACAGATACGCAGTATTTT
CASGNPWTDPSTDTQYF
>.|TRBJ2-2|TRBD2|TRBV6-4
TGTGCCAGCAGTGACGAGTCTAGCGGGGGGAACACCGGGGAGCTGTTTTTT
CASSDESSGGNTGELFF
>.|TRBJ2-1|TRBD2|TRBV19
TGTGCCAGTAGCAAGATAGCGGGGCCCTACAATGAGCAGTTCTTC
CASSKIAGPYNEQFF
>.|TRBJ2-1|TRBD2|TRBV20-1
TGCAGTGCTCTAGCGGGTGAGCAGTTCTTC
CSALAGEQFF
>.|TRBJ2-7|TRBD1|TRBV2
TGTGCCAGCAGTCCCGGGACAGGGAGGTCCTACGAGCAGTACTTC
CASSPGTGRSYEQYF
>.|TRBJ2-5|TRBD1|TRBV10-3
TGTGCCATCCGGGACAGGGAAGAGACCCAGTACTTC
CAIRDREETQYF
>.|TRBJ2-2|.|TRBV25-1
TGTGCCAGCATTGGCAGGTCGAACACCGGGGAGCTGTTTTTT
CASIGRSNTGELFF
>.|TRBJ1-2|.|TRBV18
TGTGCCAGCTCACCAGCAGGAAACTATGGCTACACCTTC
CASSPAGNYGYTF
>once|TRBJ2-7|TRBD1|TRBV5-1
TGCGCCAGCAGCCTCACCGGGACAGGGGGCTACGAGCAGTACTTC
CASSLTGTGGYEQYF
>.|TRBJ2-3|.|TRBV15
TGTGCCACCAGCCGCCCACCCCTGACAGAAGATACGCAGTATTTT
CATSRPPLTEDTQYF
>.|TRBJ1-5|.|TRBV6-1
TGTGCCATTCTAACGGGACACTTTAGCAATCAGCCCCAGCATTTT
CAILTGHFSNQPQHF
>.|TRBJ1-1|TRBD1|TRBV2
TGTGCCAGCAGTGTAAGCCAGGGGGACACTGAAGCTTTCTTT
CASSVSQGDTEAFF
>few|TRBJ1-3|.|TRBV7-9
TGTGCCAGCAGTAGTTTAACCGGAAACACCATATATTTT
CASSSLTGNTIYF
>.|TRBJ1-4|TRBD1|TRBV30
TGTGCCTGGAACAGGGGACTCGGTGAAAAACTGTTTTTT
CAWNRGLGEKLFF
>once|TRBJ2-5|.|TRBV29-1
TGCAGCGGCGAACTCAAGTACCAAGAGACCCAGTACTTC
CSGELKYQETQYF
>.|TRBJ2-1|.|TRBV5-6
TGTGCCAGCAGCTTGACGGGCGGGGAGTACCACAATGAGCAGTTCTTC
CASSLTGGEYHNEQFF
>.|TRBJ1-1|.|TRBV5-1
TGCGCCAGCAGCTTAGACAGGAACACTGAAGCTTTCTTT
CASSLDRNTEAFF
>.|TRBJ1-1|TRBD1|TRBV11-3
TGTGCCAGCAGCACCGACAGGGAGGAAGCTTTCTTT
CASSTDREEAFF
>.|TRBJ1-2|.|TRBV27
TGTGCCAGCAGTCTAAAGACAGGATATAACTATGGCTACACCTTC
CASSLKTGYNYGYTF
>.|TRBJ1-1|TRBD1|TRBV10-3
TGTGCCATCAGTGAGCCGGGACAGGGGGCCGAAAGTGCTTTCTTT
CAISEPGQGAESAFF
>.|TRBJ2-3|.|TRBV5-1
TGCGCCAGCAGCTTGGTGGGCGGGACCACAGATACGCAGTATTTT
CASSLVGGTTDTQYF